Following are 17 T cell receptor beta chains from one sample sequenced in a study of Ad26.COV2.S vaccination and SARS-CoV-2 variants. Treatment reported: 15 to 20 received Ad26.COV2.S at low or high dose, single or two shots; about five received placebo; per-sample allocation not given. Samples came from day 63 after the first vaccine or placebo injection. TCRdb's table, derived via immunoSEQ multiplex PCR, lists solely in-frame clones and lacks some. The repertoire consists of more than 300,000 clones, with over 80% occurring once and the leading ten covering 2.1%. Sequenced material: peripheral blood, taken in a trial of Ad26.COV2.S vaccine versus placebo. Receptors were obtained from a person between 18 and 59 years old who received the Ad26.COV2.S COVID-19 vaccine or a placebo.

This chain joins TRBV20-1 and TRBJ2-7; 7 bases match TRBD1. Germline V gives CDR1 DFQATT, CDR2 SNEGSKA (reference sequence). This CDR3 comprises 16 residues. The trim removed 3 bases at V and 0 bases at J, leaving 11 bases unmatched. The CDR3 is CSASPSGRGSSYEQYF. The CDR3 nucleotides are TGCAGTGCTAGTCCGTCGGGCAGGGGGAGCTCCTACGAGCAGTACTTC.

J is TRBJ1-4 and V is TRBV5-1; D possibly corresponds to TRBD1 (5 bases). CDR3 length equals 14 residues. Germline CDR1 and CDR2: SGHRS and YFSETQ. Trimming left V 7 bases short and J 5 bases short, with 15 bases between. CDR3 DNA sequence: TGCGCCAGCGGTCGGGCAGGGCCGAATGAAAAACTGTTTTTT. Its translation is CASGRAGPNEKLFF.

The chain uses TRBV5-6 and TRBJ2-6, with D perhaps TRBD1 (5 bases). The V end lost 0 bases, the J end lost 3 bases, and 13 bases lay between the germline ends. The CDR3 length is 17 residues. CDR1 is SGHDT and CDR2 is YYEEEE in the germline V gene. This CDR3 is CASSLEQGLGGANVLTF. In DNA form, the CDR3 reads TGTGCCAGCAGCTTGGAGCAGGGATTAGGTGGGGCCAACGTCCTGACTTTC.

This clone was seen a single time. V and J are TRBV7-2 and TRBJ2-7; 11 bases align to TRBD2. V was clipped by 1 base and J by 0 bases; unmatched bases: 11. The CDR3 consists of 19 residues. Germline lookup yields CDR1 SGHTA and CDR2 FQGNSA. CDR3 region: CASSLVASGGLRSSYEQYF. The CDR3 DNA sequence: TGTGCCAGCAGCTTAGTCGCTAGCGGGGGGTTAAGGAGCTCCTACGAGCAGTACTTC.

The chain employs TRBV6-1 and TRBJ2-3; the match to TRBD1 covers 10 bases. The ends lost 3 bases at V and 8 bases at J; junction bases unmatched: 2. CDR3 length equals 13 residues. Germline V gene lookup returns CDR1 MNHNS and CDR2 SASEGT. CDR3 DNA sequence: TGTGCCAGCAGTGAGGGGACAGGGGCTACGCAGTATTTT. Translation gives CASSEGTGATQYF.

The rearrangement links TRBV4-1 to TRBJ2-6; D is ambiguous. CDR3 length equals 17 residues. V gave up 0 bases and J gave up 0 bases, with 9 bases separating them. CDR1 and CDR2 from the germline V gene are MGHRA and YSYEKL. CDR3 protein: CASSQDWSFSGANVLTF. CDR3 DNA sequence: TGCGCCAGCAGCCAAGATTGGTCCTTCTCTGGGGCCAACGTCCTGACTTTC.

DNA of the CDR3: TGTGCCAGCAGCCAAGAAGGTCTACCCCAGTACTTC. It codes for CASSQEGLPQYF. The V call is TRBV3-1 (or the pseudogene TRBV3-2), the J call TRBJ2-5, with D unresolved. Germline CDR1 and CDR2: LGHDT and YNNKEL (reference sequence). V shed 0 bases and J shed 9 bases, with 8 bases lying between them. This CDR3 has 12 amino acids.

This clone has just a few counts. DNA for the CDR3: TGTGCCAGCAGCGTACTGAGCTACACTGAAGCTTTCTTT. Its protein product is CASSVLSYTEAFF. The chain recombines TRBV9 with TRBJ1-1; D not certain. Germline V lookup: CDR1 SGDLS, CDR2 YYNGEE. V lost 1 base, J lost 3 bases, and 7 bases lay in between. The CDR3 is made up of 13 amino acids. The variable domain in full, completed from reference TRBV9 and TRBJ1-1, reads DSGVTQTPKHLITATGQRVTLRCSPRSGDLSVYWYQQSLDQGLQFLIQYYNGEERAKGNILERFSAQQFPDLHSELNLSSLELGDSALYFCASSVLSYTEAFFGQGTRLTVV.

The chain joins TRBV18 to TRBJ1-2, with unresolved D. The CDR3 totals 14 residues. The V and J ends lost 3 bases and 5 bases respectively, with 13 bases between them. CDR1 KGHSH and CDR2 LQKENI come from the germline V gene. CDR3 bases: TGTGCCAGCTCACCGGTGACCCCGGCTTATGGCTACACCTTC. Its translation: CASSPVTPAYGYTF.

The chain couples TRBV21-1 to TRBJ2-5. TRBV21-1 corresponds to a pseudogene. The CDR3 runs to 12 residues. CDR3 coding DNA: TGTGCCAGCAGCAAATTGATGAAGACCCAGTACTTC. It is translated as CASSKLMKTQYF.

The CDR3 loop is CASSRLAGAPDTQYF. The CDR3 DNA is TGTGCCAGCAGTAGGCTAGCGGGGGCCCCAGATACGCAGTATTTT. J is TRBJ2-3 and V is TRBV6-5; TRBD2 matches 10 bases. The V gene end was trimmed by 5 bases and the J gene end by 4 bases; junction bases not matched to a gene: 6. Germline lookup yields CDR1 MNHEY and CDR2 SVGAGI. The CDR3 runs 15 residues.

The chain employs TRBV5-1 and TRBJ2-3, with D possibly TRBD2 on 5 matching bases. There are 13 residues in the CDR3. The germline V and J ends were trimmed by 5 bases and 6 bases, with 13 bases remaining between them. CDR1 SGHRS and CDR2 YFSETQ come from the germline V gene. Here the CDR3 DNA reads TGCGCCAGCAGTTCCCGGGAAGGGGATACGCAGTATTTT. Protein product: CASSSREGDTQYF. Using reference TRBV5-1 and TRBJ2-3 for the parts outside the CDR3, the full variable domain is KAGVTQTPRYLIKTRGQQVTLSCSPISGHRSVSWYQQTPGQGLQFLFEYFSETQRNKGNFPGRFSGRQFSNSRSEMNVSTLELGDSALYLCASSSREGDTQYFGPGTRLTVL.

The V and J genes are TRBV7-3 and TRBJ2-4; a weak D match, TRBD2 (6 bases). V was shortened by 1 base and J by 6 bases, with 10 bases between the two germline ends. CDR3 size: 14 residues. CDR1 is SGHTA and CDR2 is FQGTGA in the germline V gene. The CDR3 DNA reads TGTGCCAGCAGCTTAAATGGAGGGGTAAACATTCAGTACTTC. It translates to CASSLNGGVNIQYF.

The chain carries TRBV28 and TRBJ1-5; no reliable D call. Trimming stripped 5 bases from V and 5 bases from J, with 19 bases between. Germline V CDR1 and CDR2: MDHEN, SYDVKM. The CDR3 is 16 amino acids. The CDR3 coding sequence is TGTGCCAGCAGTCCCTCACGACCTACTTCCTATCAGCCCCAGCATTTT. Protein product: CASSPSRPTSYQPQHF.

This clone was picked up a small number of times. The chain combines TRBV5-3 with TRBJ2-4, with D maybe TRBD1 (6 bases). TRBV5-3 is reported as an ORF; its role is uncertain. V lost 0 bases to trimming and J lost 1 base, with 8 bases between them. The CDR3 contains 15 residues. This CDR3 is CARSLAGHAKNIQYF. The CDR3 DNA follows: TGTGCCAGAAGCTTGGCGGGACACGCCAAAAACATTCAGTACTTC.

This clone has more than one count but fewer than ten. The CDR3 loop is CASSSALSSYEQYF. The CDR3 nucleotides are TGTGCCAGCAGTTCCGCCCTTAGCTCCTACGAGCAGTACTTC. The rearrangement links TRBV6-2 or TRBV6-3 to TRBJ2-7, with D unclear. The germline gives CDR1 MNHEY, CDR2 SVGEGT. V gave up 4 bases and J gave up 0 bases, with 10 bases separating them. CDR3 length: 14 amino acids.

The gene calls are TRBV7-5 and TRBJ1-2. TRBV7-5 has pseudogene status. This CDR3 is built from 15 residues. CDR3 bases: TGTGCCAGAAGCTTATCGGGGGGCGGTTTAAATGGCTACACCTTC. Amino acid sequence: CARSLSGGGLNGYTF.